This TCR beta chain was recovered during a study of CD8 T cells in ankylosing spondylitis. Notes on the study in general: Reported data indicate significant enrichment of disease-linked clones within matched ankylosing spondylitis synovial fluid. Some of the motif variants had earlier been found in reactive arthritis patients' fluid and blood. Within ankylosing spondylitis blood, a TCR beta motif made up of eight highly homologous variants appeared to be characteristic.

Construction of TCR beta libraries was performed using quantitative 5'-RACE with molecular barcodes. In TCRdb, the 5' RACE reads were re-called with MiXCR into one record per CDR3 protein. The top ten hold over 6.5% of the sample, which has over 450,000 distinct CDR3 sequences, approximately 11% seen once. Remarks on this clonotype: Its antigen is still unknown.

CDR1 and CDR2 (germline): LNHNV, YYDKDF (reference sequence). The V end was cut by 1 base, the J end by 2 bases, with 8 bases between. CDR3 length equals 14 residues. Sequenced: blood, either unsorted or a sorted T cell fraction (not recorded which). The TCR was taken from a male donor with ankylosing spondylitis. The rearrangement uses TRBV15 and TRBJ2-5, with D perhaps matching TRBD1 (6 bases). The DNA of the CDR3 is TGTGCCACCAGCAGAGGGACAGCGCAAGAGACCCAGTACTTC. Translation: CATSRGTAQETQYF.